The T cell receptor (beta chain) under discussion was sequenced for a study of T cells expressing NK-cell markers. The overall study: Investigators obtained TCR beta repertoires from sorted CD3+CD56+NKG2C+, CD3+CD56+NKG2C- and CD3+CD56-NKG2C+ T cells. One of eight sequenced donors was HCMV-seronegative; the other seven were seropositive. Study-level points and caveats: As a fraction of CD8+ T cells, dominant NKG2C+ clonotypes reached roughly 1.0-7.5% in six donors.

The V gene's germline CDR1 is LNHDA and CDR2 SQIVND (reference sequence). The CDR3 spans 17 residues. cDNA encoding TCR beta was synthesized via 5'RACE template switching incorporating UMIs. After re-calling the 5' RACE reads, TCRdb lists one entry per CDR3 protein, DNA absent. This sample contains about 390,000 distinct CDR3 sequences. In the case of this clonotype: Its specificity is unknown.

Sequenced material: blood T cells: a sorted CD56 or NKG2C T cell subset, CD4+ or CD8+ T cells, or bulk PBMC T cells (not recorded which). The sequence was obtained from a woman aged 45-65 years in good health. The V call is TRBV19, the J call TRBJ1-2; TCRdb selects TRBD1, and the lack of DNA leaves this call unchecked. The CDR3 sequence is CASNTQRRPTGGGGYTF.